A single sample is the source of the 8 T cell receptor beta chains below, sequenced in a study of cytomegalovirus exposure and HLA in healthy donors (dated 2017 in TCRdb). Libraries were prepared through the immunoSEQ multiplex PCR assay. For the multiplex PCR, a mixture combining 60 forward primers for TCR Vbeta segments and 13 reverse primers for TCR Jbeta segments was used. The source is immuneACCESS, and TCRdb retained only in-frame sequences with V and J called. Part of the clones is not carried over; for the studies checked, unresolved V genes explain less than half of this, and the remainder is unexplained. The sample table lists around 170,000 clones, about 80% of them with a count of one. Around 0.52% of the sample rests with the top ten. Sequenced sample: PBMCs. These receptor sequences come from a woman between 50 and 59 years old in good health and CMV-seronegative.

The chain has TRBV11-2 and TRBJ2-7; D is unclear. The germline CDR1 and CDR2 sequences are SGHAT and FQNNGV. V lost 5 bases to trimming and J lost 7 bases, with 15 bases between them. The CDR3 is 13 amino acids. The CDR3 spells CASSPSNAGEQYF. The CDR3 DNA follows: TGTGCCAGCAGCCCGTCTAACGCTGGTGAGCAGTACTTC.

The V and J genes are TRBV4-1 and TRBJ2-6; D is perhaps TRBD1 (6 bases). Germline CDR1 and CDR2: MGHRA and YSYEKL. CDR3 size: 18 residues. The V gene lost 10 bases and the J gene lost 0 bases, with 22 bases spanning the gap. The CDR3 sequence: CATENPGQRPSGANVLTF. Here the CDR3 DNA reads TGCGCCACCGAGAACCCGGGACAAAGACCCTCTGGGGCCAACGTCCTGACTTTC.

The chain carries TRBV7-3 and TRBJ2-6; 7 nucleotides match TRBD2. The germline V gene encodes CDR1 SGHTA and CDR2 FQGTGA. This CDR3 has 14 residues. V shed 3 bases and J 7 bases; nucleotides not matched to a gene: 3. For the CDR3, the DNA is TGTGCCAGCAGCTTGGGGGGGAGTGCCAACGTCCTGACTTTC. The encoded protein is CASSLGGSANVLTF.

A few counts support this clone. At one end the junction does not follow the germline gene, possibly because of a read error. This chain joins TRBV7-7 and TRBJ2-5, with TRBD2 matching over 8 bases. The CDR3 spans 15 residues. Per germline, CDR1 SSHAT and CDR2 FNYEAQ (reference sequence). The CDR3 loop reads CASSLGLAGLETQYF. The CDR3 DNA reads TGTGCTAGCAGCTTAGGGTTAGCGGGGTTGGAGACCCAGTACTTC.

The rearrangement joins TRBV28 to TRBJ1-2; D possibly corresponds to TRBD1 (6 bases). Trimming shortened V by 7 bases and J by 6 bases, and 18 bases separated the two germline ends. The CDR3 loop spans 14 amino acids. The germline CDR1 and CDR2 sequences are MDHEN and SYDVKM. This chain's CDR3 is CASTSSPGVDGYTF. CDR3 DNA sequence: TGTGCCAGCACATCCTCTCCAGGGGTGGATGGCTACACCTTC.

V and J are TRBV15 and TRBJ1-2, with 7 bases matching TRBD1. The CDR3 loop spans 14 amino acids. V lost 5 bases and J lost 6; bases outside the gene matches: 9. Germline CDR1 is LNHNV and CDR2 is YYDKDF (reference sequence). CDR3 in DNA: TGTGCCACCAGCTTACCGACAGGGTTTGATGGCTACACCTTC. It codes for CATSLPTGFDGYTF. Full variable domain (remainder filled in from reference TRBV15 and TRBJ1-2): DAMVIQNPRYQVTQFGKPVTLSCSQTLNHNVMYWYQQKSSQAPKLLFHYYDKDFNNEADTPDNFQSRRPNTSFCFLDIRSPGLGDTAMYLCATSLPTGFDGYTFGSGTRLTVV.

The V gene is TRBV2, the J gene TRBJ1-4; a weak D match, TRBD1 (5 bases). This CDR3 spans 13 amino acids. With 5 bases removed from V and 7 bases from J, the gap between germline ends came to 11 bases. Germline CDR1 is SNHLY and CDR2 is FYNNEI. The CDR3, as DNA: TGTGCCAGCAGTCGGCAGGGCCCTGAAAAACTGTTTTTT. Translation: CASSRQGPEKLFF.

The chain joins TRBV9 to TRBJ2-7, with 7 nucleotides matching TRBD2. The V segment lost 0 bases and the J segment 0 bases; nucleotides outside the gene matches: 9. CDR3 length equals 17 residues. Germline V gene lookup returns CDR1 SGDLS and CDR2 YYNGEE. The CDR3 sequence is CASSVGLAGLFSYEQYF. The CDR3 coding sequence is TGTGCCAGCAGCGTAGGGTTAGCGGGCCTATTCTCCTACGAGCAGTACTTC.